The next 23 T cell receptor beta chains were all read from a single sample in a study of neurological immune-mediated disorders. One entry per CDR3 protein, called by TCRdb with MiXCR from the 5' RACE reads. Of roughly 65,000 distinct CDR3 sequences listed, more than 4.5% are singletons. Sequencing input: PBMCs. The receptor source for this set is a human donor with multiple sclerosis. The donor label of this sample is uncertain.

This clonotype has at least ten counts. The chain links TRBV15 to TRBJ2-2; 10 bases map to TRBD2. Germline CDR1 is LNHNV and CDR2 is YYDKDF (reference sequence). The CDR3 runs to 16 residues. J was trimmed by 7 bases and V by 2 bases; bases with no gene match: 7. CDR3 coding DNA: TGTGCCACCAGCAGACTAACTAGCGGGGCGAGCGGGGAGCTGTTTTTT. This translates into CATSRLTSGASGELFF.

This clonotype was counted many times. V usage is TRBV14 and J usage is TRBJ2-7; D may be TRBD2 (8 bases). V was clipped by 4 bases and J by 4 bases, with 20 bases between them. The CDR3 length is 16 residues. Germline V lookup: CDR1 SGHDN, CDR2 FVKESK. CDR3 in DNA: TGTGCCAGCAGCCGCGTCGGGAGGGGGCGAAGGTACGAGCAGTACTTC. This translates into CASSRVGRGRRYEQYF.

This clonotype was observed at least ten times. This chain joins TRBV5-1 and TRBJ2-6; TRBD2 is a possible D gene (5 bases). There are 16 residues in the CDR3. Germline assignment: CDR1 SGHRS and CDR2 YFSETQ. The V gene lost 0 bases and the J gene lost 0 bases, with 7 bases spanning the gap. CDR3 DNA: TGCGCCAGCAGCTTGGAACGGGACTCTGGGGCCAACGTCCTGACTTTC. It encodes CASSLERDSGANVLTF.

In this sample, this clonotype turned up many times. The V and J genes are TRBV5-1 and TRBJ2-7; D is perhaps TRBD1 (6 bases). CDR1 SGHRS and CDR2 YFSETQ come from the germline V gene. This CDR3 is 14 amino acids long. V shed 5 bases and J shed 0 bases, with 12 bases lying between them. CDR3 sequence reads: CASRPTGSSYEQYF. CDR3 bases: TGCGCCAGCAGACCTACAGGGTCCTCCTACGAGCAGTACTTC.

This clonotype was recorded many times. This chain links TRBV25-1 with TRBJ2-6; no clear D gene. The CDR3 totals 17 residues. The ends were cut back, 4 bases at V and 0 bases at J, with 13 bases in the middle. Germline values: CDR1 MGHDK, CDR2 SYGVNS. CDR3 amino acids: CASSAGLGVSGANVLTF. DNA of the CDR3: TGTGCCAGCAGTGCCGGCCTTGGAGTCTCTGGGGCCAACGTCCTGACTTTC.

There are many counts of this clonotype. The CDR3 DNA reads TGCAGTGCTAGAGATCCGAACCACAATGAGCAGTTCTTC. The encoded protein is CSARDPNHNEQFF. The gene calls are TRBV20-1 and TRBJ2-1; D unclear. V was clipped by 0 bases and J by 5 bases, with 8 bases between them. This CDR3 is built from 13 residues. Germline V gene lookup returns CDR1 DFQATT and CDR2 SNEGSKA (reference sequence).

This clonotype was detected many times. The rearrangement links TRBV3-1 to TRBJ2-4; maybe TRBD2 (6 bases). The V end was cut by 3 bases, the J end by 5 bases, with 11 bases between. The CDR3 covers 14 residues. The germline CDR1 and CDR2 sequences are LGHDT and YNNKEL (reference sequence). The CDR3 is CASSQATRENIQYF. The CDR3 DNA follows: TGTGCCAGCAGCCAGGCGACTAGAGAAAACATTCAGTACTTC.

The table lists this clonotype with many counts. The chain employs TRBV5-4 and TRBJ2-1; possible D gene TRBD1, 5 bases. This CDR3 comprises 16 residues. Germline loops: CDR1 SGHNT, CDR2 YYREEE (reference sequence). The V gene lost 4 bases and the J gene lost 2 bases, with 16 bases spanning the gap. The CDR3 loop reads CASSPEAGWAYNEQFF. CDR3 in DNA: TGTGCCAGCAGCCCCGAGGCAGGGTGGGCCTACAATGAGCAGTTCTTC.

This clonotype was counted ten times or more. This chain joins TRBV5-1 and TRBJ2-2; either TRBD1 or TRBD2 may fit D (5 bases each). V was clipped by 8 bases and J by 3 bases, with 14 bases between them. CDR3 length equals 14 residues. Germline CDR1 and CDR2: SGHRS and YFSETQ. CDR3 region: CASTGADYTGELFF. CDR3 in DNA: TGCGCCAGTACCGGGGCAGACTACACCGGGGAGCTGTTTTTT.

This clonotype was seen ten or more times. The rearrangement links TRBV5-1 to TRBJ2-1, with 9 bases fitting TRBD1. CDR1 and CDR2 from the germline V gene are SGHRS and YFSETQ. CDR3 size: 17 residues. V shed 3 bases and J 1 base; nucleotides not matched to a gene: 8. CDR3: CASSSEPGQGSYNEQFF. CDR3 DNA: TGCGCCAGCAGCTCAGAGCCGGGACAGGGATCCTACAATGAGCAGTTCTTC.

This clonotype was counted many times. The J gene is TRBJ1-1, the V gene TRBV12-3 or TRBV12-4; 7 bases fit TRBD1. V dropped 6 bases and J dropped 4; count of bases not matched to a gene: 14. CDR3 length: 16 residues. CDR3 sequence (DNA): TGTGCCAGCAGACCCGGGACAGCACCCATGGGCACTGAAGCTTTCTTT. Its protein product is CASRPGTAPMGTEAFF.

This clonotype was counted ten times or more. The chain is built from TRBV6-5 and TRBJ2-3, with D possibly TRBD1 on 5 matching bases. V was pared by 6 bases and J by 4 bases, with 17 bases between. Germline V gene data show CDR1 as MNHEY and CDR2 as SVGAGI. This CDR3 spans 15 amino acids. The CDR3: CASRGQGLIADTQYF. CDR3 bases: TGTGCCAGCAGGGGTCAGGGTTTAATTGCAGATACGCAGTATTTT.

At least ten counts were recorded for this clonotype. The chain recombines TRBV10-3 with TRBJ1-5, with D uncertain. There are 15 residues in the CDR3. With 0 bases removed from V and 0 bases from J, the gap between germline ends came to 6 bases. Germline V lookup: CDR1 ENHRY, CDR2 SYGVKD. CDR3 sequence: CAISESDGSNQPQHF. CDR3 nucleotides: TGTGCCATCAGTGAGTCGGATGGTAGCAATCAGCCCCAGCATTTT.

This clonotype was detected many times. The chain couples TRBV5-6 to TRBJ2-1, with a weak D call TRBD1 (5 bases). Germline CDR1 reads SGHDT; CDR2 reads YYEEEE. The V and J ends lost 6 bases and 4 bases respectively, with 11 bases between them. The CDR3 is made up of 13 amino acids. The CDR3 nucleotides are TGTGCCAGCACCCCGACAGAATACAATGAGCAGTTCTTC. Protein product: CASTPTEYNEQFF. Using reference TRBV5-6 and TRBJ2-1 for the parts outside the CDR3, the full variable domain is DAGVTQSPTHLIKTRGQQVTLRCSPKSGHDTVSWYQQALGQGPQFIFQYYEEEERQRGNFPDRFSGHQFPNYSSELNVNALLLGDSALYLCASTPTEYNEQFFGPGTRLTVL.

This clonotype came up many times. The rearrangement joins TRBV6-5 to TRBJ1-2, with no clear D. V was cut by 0 bases and J by 6 bases, with 8 bases left in between. Germline assignment: CDR1 MNHEY and CDR2 SVGAGI. The CDR3 contains 13 residues. CDR3 amino acids: CASSYSKADGYTF. The CDR3 DNA reads TGTGCCAGCAGTTACTCGAAGGCGGATGGCTACACCTTC.

This clonotype has at least ten counts. The V call is TRBV5-6, the J call TRBJ1-2; D call uncertain. The CDR3 loop spans 14 amino acids. Deletions cut 1 base from V and 1 base from J, with 8 bases between. CDR1 and CDR2 from the germline V gene are SGHDT and YYEEEE. The CDR3 DNA reads as TGTGCCAGCAGCTTGAGTGGGAGTAACTATGGCTACACCTTC. It specifies CASSLSGSNYGYTF.

This clonotype was detected ten times or more. The J gene is TRBJ2-6, the V gene TRBV13; no definite D call. This CDR3 has 14 amino acids. Germline values: CDR1 PRHDT, CDR2 FYEKMQ (reference sequence). The ends were cut back, 4 bases at V and 1 base at J, with 5 bases in the middle. CDR3 in amino acids: CASSSGSGANVLTF. The CDR3 DNA is TGTGCCAGCAGCTCTGGGTCTGGGGCCAACGTCCTGACTTTC.

This clonotype was counted ten times or more. The J gene is TRBJ2-5, the V gene TRBV3-1; possible D gene TRBD1, 5 bases. Trimming took off 0 bases at V and 0 bases at J, with 11 bases between the two ends. The germline V gene encodes CDR1 LGHDT and CDR2 YNNKEL (reference sequence). The CDR3 loop spans 16 amino acids. CDR3 region: CASSQEGLAYQETQYF. In DNA form, the CDR3 reads TGTGCCAGCAGCCAAGAGGGGCTCGCCTACCAAGAGACCCAGTACTTC.

This clonotype was counted at least ten times. The chain uses TRBV7-9 and TRBJ1-6, with TRBD1 as a possible D gene (5 bases). Germline V gene data show CDR1 as SEHNR and CDR2 as FQNEAQ (reference sequence). V shed 8 bases and J shed 7 bases, with 12 bases lying between them. The CDR3 covers 13 residues. The CDR3 coding sequence is TGTGCCAGCGTAGGACAAGTAAATTCACCCCTCCACTTT. Translated, it gives CASVGQVNSPLHF.

This clonotype was observed many times. The CDR3, as DNA: TGTGCCAGCAGGCGGGTGGGGATGGGTGGGACTGAAGCTTTCTTT. It codes for CASRRVGMGGTEAFF. The chain links TRBV7-8 to TRBJ1-1; the D is unclear. V lost 6 bases, J lost 5 bases, and 19 bases lay in between. There are 15 residues in the CDR3. Germline V gene data show CDR1 as SGHVS and CDR2 as FQNEAQ.

The sample holds a few counts of this clonotype. This sequence joins TRBV15 and TRBJ2-3; D possibly uses TRBD1 or TRBD2 (5 bases each). The ends were cut back, 0 bases at V and 6 bases at J, with 10 bases in the middle. There are 14 residues in the CDR3. Germline CDR1 is LNHNV and CDR2 is YYDKDF (reference sequence). CDR3 protein: CATSRDAWGDTQYF. Here the CDR3 DNA reads TGTGCCACCAGCAGAGATGCGTGGGGGGATACGCAGTATTTT.

This clonotype came up many times. The chain joins TRBV5-1 to TRBJ1-2; D is ambiguous. Deletions cut 0 bases from V and 8 bases from J, with 14 bases between. Looked up from germline, CDR1 is SGHRS and CDR2 is YFSETQ. This CDR3 is 14 amino acids long. The CDR3 sequence is CASSLGFGAIGYTF. CDR3 DNA: TGCGCCAGCAGCTTGGGATTCGGCGCTATAGGCTACACCTTC.

In its sample, this clonotype was seen many times. Compared with germline, one end of the junction differs, possibly owing to a read error. J is TRBJ1-1 and V is TRBV20-1; no definite D call. Germline V gives CDR1 DFQATT, CDR2 SNEGSKA (reference sequence). This CDR3 spans 13 amino acids. The CDR3 spells CFITGRSGAEAFF. In DNA form, the CDR3 reads TGTTTTATCACTGGGCGATCCGGAGCTGAAGCTTTCTTT.